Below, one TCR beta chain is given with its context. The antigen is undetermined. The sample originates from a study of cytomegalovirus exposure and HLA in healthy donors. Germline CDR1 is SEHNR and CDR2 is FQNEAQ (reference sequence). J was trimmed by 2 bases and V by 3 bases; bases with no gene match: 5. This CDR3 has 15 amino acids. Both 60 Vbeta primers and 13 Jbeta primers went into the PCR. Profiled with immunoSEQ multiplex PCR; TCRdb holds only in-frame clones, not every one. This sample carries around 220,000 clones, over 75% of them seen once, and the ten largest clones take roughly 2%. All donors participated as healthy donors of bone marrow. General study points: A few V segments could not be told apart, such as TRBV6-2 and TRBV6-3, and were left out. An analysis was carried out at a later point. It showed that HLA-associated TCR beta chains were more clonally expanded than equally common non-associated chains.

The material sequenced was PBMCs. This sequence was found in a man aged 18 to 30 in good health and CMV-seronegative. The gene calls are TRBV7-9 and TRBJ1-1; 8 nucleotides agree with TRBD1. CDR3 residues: CASSFLGQGNTEAFF. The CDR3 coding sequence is TGTGCCAGCAGCTTTTTAGGACAGGGCAACACTGAAGCTTTCTTT.